The clone carrying this T cell receptor (beta chain) was observed many times. Its antigen remains unidentified. Trimming took 1 base from V and 7 from J; bases not matched to a gene: 9. The CDR3 loop spans 15 amino acids. Germline loops: CDR1 GTSNPN, CDR2 SVGIG (reference sequence). The sample belongs to a study of T cells in Graves' hyperthyroidism and ophthalmopathy. Study results and caveats: From stable hyperthyroidism, ophthalmopathy was separated by a 13 V-J model.

TCR beta CDR3 region amplification was performed from RNA transcripts. The HTBI primer set was used in a first-round RT-PCR of the TCR CDR3. TCRdb fed the multiplex PCR reads into MiXCR, producing one record per CDR3 protein. The sample holds roughly 400,000 distinct CDR3 sequences; around 15% are singletons and the top ten take around 28%. This clonotype was sampled from a man in his forties or fifties with Graves' ophthalmopathy. The V and J genes are TRBV30 and TRBJ2-7; 11 bases line up with TRBD1. Source material: blood. CDR3 residues: CAWSGKGQGAGEQYF. In DNA form, the CDR3 reads TGTGCCTGGAGTGGAAAAGGACAGGGGGCGGGGGAGCAGTACTTC.